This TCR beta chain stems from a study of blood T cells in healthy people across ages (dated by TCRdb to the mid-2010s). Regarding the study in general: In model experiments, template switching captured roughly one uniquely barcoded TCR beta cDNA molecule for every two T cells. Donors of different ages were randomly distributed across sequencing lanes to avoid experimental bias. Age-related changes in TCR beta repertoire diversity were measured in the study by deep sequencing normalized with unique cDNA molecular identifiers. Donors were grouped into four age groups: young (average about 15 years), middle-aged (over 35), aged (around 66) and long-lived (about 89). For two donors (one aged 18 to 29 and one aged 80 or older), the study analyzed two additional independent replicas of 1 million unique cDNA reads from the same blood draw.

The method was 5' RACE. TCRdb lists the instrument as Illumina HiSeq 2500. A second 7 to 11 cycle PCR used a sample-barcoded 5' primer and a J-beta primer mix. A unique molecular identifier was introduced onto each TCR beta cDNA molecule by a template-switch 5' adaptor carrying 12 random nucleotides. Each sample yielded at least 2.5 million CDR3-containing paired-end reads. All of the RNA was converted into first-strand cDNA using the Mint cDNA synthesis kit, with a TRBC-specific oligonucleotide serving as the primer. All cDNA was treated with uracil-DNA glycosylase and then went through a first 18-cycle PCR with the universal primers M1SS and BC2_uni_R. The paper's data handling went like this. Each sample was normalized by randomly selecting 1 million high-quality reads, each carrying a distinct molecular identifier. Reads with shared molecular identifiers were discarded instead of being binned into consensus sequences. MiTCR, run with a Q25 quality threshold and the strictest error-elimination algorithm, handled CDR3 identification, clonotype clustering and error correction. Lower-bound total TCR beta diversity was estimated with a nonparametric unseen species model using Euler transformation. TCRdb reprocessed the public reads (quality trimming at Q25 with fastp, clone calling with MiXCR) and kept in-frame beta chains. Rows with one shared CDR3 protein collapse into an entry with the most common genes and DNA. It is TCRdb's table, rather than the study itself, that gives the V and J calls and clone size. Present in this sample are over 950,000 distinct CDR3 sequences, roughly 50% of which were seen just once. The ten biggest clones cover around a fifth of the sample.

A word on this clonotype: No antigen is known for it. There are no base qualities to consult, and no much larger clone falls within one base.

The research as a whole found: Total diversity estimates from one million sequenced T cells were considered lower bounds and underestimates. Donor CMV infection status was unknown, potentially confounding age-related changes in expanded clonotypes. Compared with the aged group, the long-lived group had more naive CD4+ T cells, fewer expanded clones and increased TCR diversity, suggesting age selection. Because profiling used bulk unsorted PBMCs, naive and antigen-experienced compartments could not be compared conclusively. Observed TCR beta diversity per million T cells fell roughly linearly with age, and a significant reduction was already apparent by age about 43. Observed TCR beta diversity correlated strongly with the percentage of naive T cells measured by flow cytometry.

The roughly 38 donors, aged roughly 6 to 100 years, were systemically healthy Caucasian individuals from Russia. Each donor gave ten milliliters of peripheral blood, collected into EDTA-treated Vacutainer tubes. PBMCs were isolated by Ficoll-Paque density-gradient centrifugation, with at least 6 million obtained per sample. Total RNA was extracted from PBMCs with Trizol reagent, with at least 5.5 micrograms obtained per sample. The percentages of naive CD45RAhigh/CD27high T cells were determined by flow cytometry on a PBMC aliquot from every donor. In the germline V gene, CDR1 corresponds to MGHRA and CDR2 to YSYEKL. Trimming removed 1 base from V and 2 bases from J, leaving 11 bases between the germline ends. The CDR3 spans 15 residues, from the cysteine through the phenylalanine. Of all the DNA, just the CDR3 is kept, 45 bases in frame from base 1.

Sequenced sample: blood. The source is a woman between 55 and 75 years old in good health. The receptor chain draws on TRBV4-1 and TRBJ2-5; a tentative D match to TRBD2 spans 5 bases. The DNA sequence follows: TGCGCCAGCAGCCAAGCGGTGCGGACTCAAGAGACCCAGTACTTC. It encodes CASSQAVRTQETQYF.